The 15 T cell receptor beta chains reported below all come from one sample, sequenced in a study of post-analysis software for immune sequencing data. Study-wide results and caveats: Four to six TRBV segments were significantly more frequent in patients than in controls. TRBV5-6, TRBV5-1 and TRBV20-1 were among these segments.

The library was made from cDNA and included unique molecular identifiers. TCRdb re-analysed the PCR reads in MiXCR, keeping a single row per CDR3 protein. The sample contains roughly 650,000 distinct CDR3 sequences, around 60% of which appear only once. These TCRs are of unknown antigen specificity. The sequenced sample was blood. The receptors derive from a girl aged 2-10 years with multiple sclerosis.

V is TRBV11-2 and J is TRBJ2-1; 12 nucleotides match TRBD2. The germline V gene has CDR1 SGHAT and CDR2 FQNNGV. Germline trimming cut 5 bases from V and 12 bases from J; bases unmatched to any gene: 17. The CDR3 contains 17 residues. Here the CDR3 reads CASSPQNFPGLAGAQFF. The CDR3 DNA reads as TGTGCCAGCAGCCCCCAGAATTTTCCGGGACTAGCGGGCGCGCAGTTCTTC.

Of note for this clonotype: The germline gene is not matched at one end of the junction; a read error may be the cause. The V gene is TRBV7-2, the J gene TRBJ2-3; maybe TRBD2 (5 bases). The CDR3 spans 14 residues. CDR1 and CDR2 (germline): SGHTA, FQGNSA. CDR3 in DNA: TGTGCCAGCAGCTTAGTCCGGGGATTAGATACACAGTATTTT. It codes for CASSLVRGLDTQYF.

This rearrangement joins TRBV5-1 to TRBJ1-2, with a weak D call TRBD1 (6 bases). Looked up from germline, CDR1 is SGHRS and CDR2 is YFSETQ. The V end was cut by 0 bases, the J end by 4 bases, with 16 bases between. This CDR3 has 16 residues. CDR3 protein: CASSLDYPGTFYGYTF. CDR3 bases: TGCGCCAGCAGCTTGGATTACCCCGGGACATTCTATGGCTACACCTTC. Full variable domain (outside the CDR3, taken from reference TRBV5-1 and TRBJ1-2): KAGVTQTPRYLIKTRGQQVTLSCSPISGHRSVSWYQQTPGQGLQFLFEYFSETQRNKGNFPGRFSGRQFSNSRSEMNVSTLELGDSALYLCASSLDYPGTFYGYTFGSGTRLTVV.

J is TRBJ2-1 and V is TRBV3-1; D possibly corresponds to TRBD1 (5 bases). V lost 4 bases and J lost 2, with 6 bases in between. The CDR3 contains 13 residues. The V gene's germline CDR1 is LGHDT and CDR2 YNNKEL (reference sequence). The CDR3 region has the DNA TGTGCCAGCAGCCGGGGCACCTACAATGAGCAGTTCTTC. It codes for CASSRGTYNEQFF.

For the CDR3, the DNA is TGTGCCAGCAGTCTGGCTTCTATCGACATCTCCTACGAGCAGTACTTC. Amino acid sequence: CASSLASIDISYEQYF. The rearrangement joins TRBV12-3 or TRBV12-4 to TRBJ2-7; D unresolved. Trimming cost V 5 bases and J 0 bases, with 17 bases left between them. This CDR3 is built from 16 residues.

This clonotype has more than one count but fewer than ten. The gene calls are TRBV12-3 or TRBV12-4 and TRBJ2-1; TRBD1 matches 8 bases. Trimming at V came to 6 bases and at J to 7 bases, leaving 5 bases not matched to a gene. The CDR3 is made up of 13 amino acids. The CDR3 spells CASSFRGRNEQFF. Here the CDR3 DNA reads TGTGCCAGCAGCTTCAGGGGGCGGAATGAGCAGTTCTTC.

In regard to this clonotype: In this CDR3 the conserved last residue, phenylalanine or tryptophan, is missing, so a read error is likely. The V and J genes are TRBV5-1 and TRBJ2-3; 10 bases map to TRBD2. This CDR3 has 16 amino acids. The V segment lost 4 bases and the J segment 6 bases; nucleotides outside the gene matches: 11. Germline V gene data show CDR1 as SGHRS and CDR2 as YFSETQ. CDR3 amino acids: CASSQGASGSSDTQYL. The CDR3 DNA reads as TGCGCCAGCAGCCAAGGGGCTAGCGGGAGTTCGGATACGCAGTATTTG.

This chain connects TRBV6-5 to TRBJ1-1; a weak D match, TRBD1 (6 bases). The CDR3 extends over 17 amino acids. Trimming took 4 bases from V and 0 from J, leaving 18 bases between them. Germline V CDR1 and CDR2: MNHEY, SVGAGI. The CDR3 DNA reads TGTGCCAGCAGTTTCGCGTTACAGGGTAAAATGAACACTGAAGCTTTCTTT. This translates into CASSFALQGKMNTEAFF.

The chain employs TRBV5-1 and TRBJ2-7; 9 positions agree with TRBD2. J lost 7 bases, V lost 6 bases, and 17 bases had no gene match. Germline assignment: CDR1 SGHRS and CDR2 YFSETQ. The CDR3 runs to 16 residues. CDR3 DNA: TGCGCCAGCAACTTTTTAGCGGGAGTTTCCTACAATGAGCAGTACTTC. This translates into CASNFLAGVSYNEQYF.

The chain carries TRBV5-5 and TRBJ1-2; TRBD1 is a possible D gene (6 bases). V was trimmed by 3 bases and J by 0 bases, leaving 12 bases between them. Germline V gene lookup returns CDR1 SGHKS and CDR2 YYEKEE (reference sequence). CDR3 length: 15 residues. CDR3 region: CASSSGGQPNYGYTF. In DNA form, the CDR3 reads TGTGCCAGCAGCTCCGGTGGACAGCCTAACTATGGCTACACCTTC.

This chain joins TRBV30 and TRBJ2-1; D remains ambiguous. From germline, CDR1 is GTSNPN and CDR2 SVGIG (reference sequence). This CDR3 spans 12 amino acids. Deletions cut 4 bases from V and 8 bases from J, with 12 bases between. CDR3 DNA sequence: TGTGCCTGGACCTCTCTGTCCGATGAGCAGTTCTTC. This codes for CAWTSLSDEQFF.

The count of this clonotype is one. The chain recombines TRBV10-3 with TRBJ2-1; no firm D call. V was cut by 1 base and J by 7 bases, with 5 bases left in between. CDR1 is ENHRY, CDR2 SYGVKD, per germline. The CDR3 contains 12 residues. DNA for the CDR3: TGTGCCATCAGTGAGTTCCTGAATGAGCAGTTCTTC. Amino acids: CAISEFLNEQFF.

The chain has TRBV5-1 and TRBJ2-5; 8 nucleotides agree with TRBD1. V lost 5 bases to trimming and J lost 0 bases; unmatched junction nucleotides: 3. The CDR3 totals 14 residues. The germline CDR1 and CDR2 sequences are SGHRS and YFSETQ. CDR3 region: CASRTGAYQETQYF. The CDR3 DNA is TGCGCCAGCAGGACAGGGGCGTACCAAGAGACCCAGTACTTC.

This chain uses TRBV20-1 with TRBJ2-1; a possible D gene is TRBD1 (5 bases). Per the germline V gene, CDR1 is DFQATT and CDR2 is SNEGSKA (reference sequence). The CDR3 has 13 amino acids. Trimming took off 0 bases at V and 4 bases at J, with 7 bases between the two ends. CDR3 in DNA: TGCAGTGCTAGAGAGGGGCGTTACAATGAGCAGTTCTTC. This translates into CSAREGRYNEQFF.

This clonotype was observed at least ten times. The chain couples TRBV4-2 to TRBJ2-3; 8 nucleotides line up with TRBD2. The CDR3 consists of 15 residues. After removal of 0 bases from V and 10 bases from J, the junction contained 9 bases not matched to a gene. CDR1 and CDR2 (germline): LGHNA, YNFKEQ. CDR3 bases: TGTGCCAGCAGCCAAGAGACGGGAGGGGCAGCCCCGCAGTATTTT. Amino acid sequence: CASSQETGGAAPQYF.